These 20 T cell receptor beta chains came from one sample sequenced in a study of blood T cell repertoires in COVID-19. Produced via immunoSEQ multiplex PCR; TCRdb's table is partial and in-frame only. Of about 75,000 clones in the sample, roughly 89% were seen once. The sequenced sample was peripheral blood. The receptors were sampled from a woman aged 50 to 60 with acute or convalescent COVID-19.

V usage is TRBV7-9 and J usage is TRBJ2-2; 9 nucleotides align to TRBD2. Germline CDR1 and CDR2: SEHNR and FQNEAQ (reference sequence). V lost 5 bases and J lost 5; bases outside the gene matches: 9. CDR3 length: 16 residues. In DNA form, the CDR3 reads TGTGCCAGCAGCGAGACGGCTCTAGCGGGGACCGGGGAGCTGTTTTTT. Translated: CASSETALAGTGELFF.

The genes are TRBV30 and TRBJ2-3; possible D gene TRBD1, 5 bases. The CDR3 is 13 amino acids. Trimming pared 4 bases from V and 1 base from J, leaving 9 bases between. Germline V gene lookup returns CDR1 GTSNPN and CDR2 SVGIG (reference sequence). The CDR3 nucleotides are TGTGCCTGGAACAGGTTCGGCACAGATACGCAGTATTTT. It codes for CAWNRFGTDTQYF.

J is TRBJ2-1 and V is TRBV24-1; 13 bases line up with TRBD2. CDR1 and CDR2 (germline): KGHDR, SFDVKD. Trimming removed 9 bases from V and 2 bases from J; junction bases left unmatched: 3. The CDR3 has 15 residues. The CDR3 region is CATGGLAGTYNEQFF. The CDR3 bases are TGTGCCACCGGGGGACTAGCGGGAACCTACAATGAGCAGTTCTTC.

The J gene is TRBJ1-3, the V gene TRBV7-9; the match to TRBD1 covers 8 bases. Trimming at V came to 5 bases and at J to 0 bases, leaving 9 bases not matched to a gene. This CDR3 is 17 amino acids long. CDR1 is SEHNR, CDR2 FQNEAQ, per germline (reference sequence). The CDR3 DNA sequence: TGTGCCAGCAGCCGTTCGACAGGGGCCAACTCTGGAAACACCATATATTTT. It encodes CASSRSTGANSGNTIYF. The full variable domain, completed using reference TRBV7-9 and TRBJ1-3, is DTGVSQNPRHKITKRGQNVTFRCDPISEHNRLYWYRQTLGQGPEFLTYFQNEAQLEKSRLLSDRFSAERPKGSFSTLEIQRTEQGDSAMYLCASSRSTGANSGNTIYFGEGSWLTVV.

The rearrangement links TRBV19 to TRBJ2-7, with 7 nucleotides matching TRBD1. Looked up from germline, CDR1 is LNHDA and CDR2 is SQIVND (reference sequence). Losses at the gene ends were 4 bases for V and 6 bases for J; bases not matched to a gene: 6. The CDR3 sequence is 13 residues long. CDR3 nucleotides: TGTGCCAGTAGTAACGACAGGGCGGCCGAGCAGTACTTC. Protein product: CASSNDRAAEQYF.

The chain employs TRBV3-1 (or the pseudogene TRBV3-2) and TRBJ2-3; 9 nucleotides match TRBD2. This CDR3 comprises 16 residues. Germline V lookup: CDR1 LGHDT, CDR2 YNNKEL (reference sequence). Germline trimming cut 4 bases from V and 4 bases from J; bases unmatched to any gene: 9. The CDR3 reads CASSPALGGGADTQYF. CDR3 nucleotides: TGTGCCAGCAGCCCAGCCCTTGGCGGGGGGGCAGATACGCAGTATTTT.

The rearrangement links TRBV18 to TRBJ1-3; no clear D. Trimming removed 3 bases from V and 1 base from J, with 13 bases in between. Germline CDR1 KGHSH, CDR2 LQKENI. The CDR3 has 16 residues. The CDR3 DNA reads TGTGCCAGCTCACCCCAAACTCTATTATCTGGAAACACCATATATTTT. Protein product: CASSPQTLLSGNTIYF.

This clone was detected once. The chain links TRBV19 to TRBJ2-2; TRBD2 matches 10 bases. The germline V gene encodes CDR1 LNHDA and CDR2 SQIVND (reference sequence). Germline trimming cut 4 bases from V and 1 base from J; bases unmatched to any gene: 0. The CDR3 is made up of 15 amino acids. The CDR3 DNA reads TGTGCCAGTAGTAGACTAGCGGGGAACACCGGGGAGCTGTTTTTT. Translating gives CASSRLAGNTGELFF.

The chain has TRBV27 and TRBJ2-7, with 10 bases matching TRBD2. There are 17 residues in the CDR3. Germline loops: CDR1 MNHEY, CDR2 SMNVEV (reference sequence). V shed 0 bases and J 5 bases; nucleotides not matched to a gene: 10. The CDR3 nucleotides read TGTGCCAGCAGTTTATCGCAGCGGGGGGGCCAAAGGGACGAGCAGTACTTC. Translation: CASSLSQRGGQRDEQYF.

The V and J genes are TRBV5-1 and TRBJ1-2, with 7 bases that match TRBD1. Trimming at V came to 4 bases and at J to 8 bases, leaving 11 bases not matched to a gene. CDR1 and CDR2 (germline): SGHRS, YFSETQ. The CDR3 is made up of 14 amino acids. CDR3 DNA sequence: TGCGCCAGCAGCACCACGACAGGGTTGGGAGGCTACACCTTC. Protein product: CASSTTTGLGGYTF.

The chain uses TRBV6-5 and TRBJ2-7; possibly TRBD2 for D (6 bases). Deletions cut 0 bases from V and 3 bases from J, with 12 bases between. The CDR3 is 15 amino acids. Germline assignment: CDR1 MNHEY and CDR2 SVGAGI. This CDR3 reads CASSYSLRGNYEQYF. CDR3 nucleotides: TGTGCCAGCAGTTACTCACTTCGGGGGAACTACGAGCAGTACTTC.

The gene calls are TRBV9 and TRBJ1-2, with unresolved D. Germline CDR1 SGDLS, CDR2 YYNGEE. The CDR3 extends over 13 amino acids. Trimming shortened V by 1 base and J by 3 bases, and 7 bases separated the two germline ends. Written as DNA, the CDR3 is TGTGCCAGCAGCGTATACAGTGACTATGGCTACACCTTC. Residues: CASSVYSDYGYTF.

The chain carries TRBV19 and TRBJ2-2; a weak D match, TRBD1 (6 bases). This CDR3 comprises 16 residues. CDR1 LNHDA and CDR2 SQIVND come from the germline V gene (reference sequence). Deletions cut 4 bases from V and 5 bases from J, with 17 bases between. The CDR3 here is CASSTYIYTGTGELFF. Written as DNA, the CDR3 is TGTGCCAGTAGTACCTATATATACACAGGGACCGGGGAGCTGTTTTTT. Drawing the rest from reference TRBV19 and TRBJ2-2, the complete variable domain is DGGITQSPKYLFRKEGQNVTLSCEQNLNHDAMYWYRQDPGQGLRLIYYSQIVNDFQKGDIAEGYSVSREKKESFPLTVTSAQKNPTAFYLCASSTYIYTGTGELFFGEGSRLTVL.

This clone was counted a single time. The J gene is TRBJ2-7, the V gene TRBV6-5, with 9 bases matching TRBD1. The ends lost 7 bases at V and 6 bases at J; junction bases unmatched: 7. Germline V gene sequence: CDR1 MNHEY, CDR2 SVGAGI. CDR3 length equals 13 residues. CDR3 amino acids: CASMDRGKVEQYF. The CDR3 DNA sequence: TGTGCCAGCATGGACAGGGGAAAGGTCGAGCAGTACTTC.

DNA of the CDR3: TGTGCCAGCGTAAGACAGAAGACTAACTATGGCTACACCTTC. Residues: CASVRQKTNYGYTF. V gene TRBV2 combines with J gene TRBJ1-2; a possible D gene is TRBD1 (5 bases). Germline CDR1 reads SNHLY; CDR2 reads FYNNEI. The CDR3 sequence is 14 residues long. V dropped 8 bases and J dropped 0 bases, with 13 bases sitting between them. Looking up the rest from reference TRBV2 and TRBJ1-2 gives the full variable domain: EPEVTQTPSHQVTQMGQEVILRCVPISNHLYFYWYRQILGQKVEFLVSFYNNEISEKSEIFDDQFSVERPDGSNFTLKIRSTKLEDSAMYFCASVRQKTNYGYTFGSGTRLTVV.

The J gene is TRBJ2-7, the V gene TRBV9, with 8 positions matching TRBD2. V lost 3 bases, J lost 4 bases, and 15 bases stayed unmatched. The CDR3 loop spans 17 amino acids. Germline V gene sequence: CDR1 SGDLS, CDR2 YYNGEE. The CDR3 here is CASSERESGGRSYEQYF. Written as DNA, the CDR3 is TGTGCCAGCAGCGAGAGGGAAAGCGGGGGCCGATCTTACGAGCAGTACTTC. Drawing the rest from reference TRBV9 and TRBJ2-7, the complete variable domain is DSGVTQTPKHLITATGQRVTLRCSPRSGDLSVYWYQQSLDQGLQFLIQYYNGEERAKGNILERFSAQQFPDLHSELNLSSLELGDSALYFCASSERESGGRSYEQYFGPGTRLTVT.

This clone was counted once. This sequence joins TRBV12-3 or TRBV12-4 and TRBJ2-2; D is unresolved. V shed 7 bases and J shed 9 bases, with 12 bases lying between them. CDR3 length: 12 residues. This CDR3 reads CASTSENRELFF. The DNA for the CDR3 is TGTGCCAGCACCTCTGAAAACAGGGAGCTGTTTTTT.

The chain has TRBV28 and TRBJ1-6; 10 bases agree with TRBD1. The junction had 7 bases not matched to a gene; V was cut back by 6 bases and J by 8 bases. CDR1 MDHEN and CDR2 SYDVKM come from the germline V gene. This CDR3 has 15 amino acids. Here the CDR3 DNA reads TGTGCCAGCAGCCTGGGACAGGGGCTTTATTCACCCCTCCACTTT. This translates into CASSLGQGLYSPLHF.

This rearrangement joins TRBV11-2 to TRBJ2-7; D is undetermined. Germline loops: CDR1 SGHAT, CDR2 FQNNGV. Trimming pared 0 bases from V and 2 bases from J, leaving 14 bases between. The CDR3 runs to 16 residues. CDR3 protein: CASSLDTTNRAYEQYF. DNA for the CDR3: TGTGCCAGCAGCTTAGATACGACCAACCGGGCCTACGAGCAGTACTTC.

V is TRBV28 and J is TRBJ2-4; D is perhaps TRBD2 (6 bases). Germline V gene lookup returns CDR1 MDHEN and CDR2 SYDVKM. This CDR3 region has 12 residues. V was trimmed by 5 bases and J by 11 bases, leaving 13 bases between them. CDR3 amino acids: CASSQPGLVQYF. The CDR3 DNA reads as TGTGCCAGCAGTCAACCGGGACTCGTTCAGTACTTC.